Shown below are 14 T cell receptor beta chains from a single sample sequenced in a study of cytomegalovirus exposure and HLA in healthy donors. The PCR used 60 Vbeta and 13 Jbeta primers. Assay: immunoSEQ multiplex PCR; the TCRdb copy retains only in-frame clones and omits some. The sample records approximately 120,000 clones, roughly four fifths being singletons. The sample comprised PBMCs. Every receptor here comes from a woman in her thirties or forties in good health and CMV-seronegative.

This clone was counted a single time. V is TRBV6-1 and J is TRBJ1-2; the D gene is possibly TRBD1 (6 bases). Germline V lookup: CDR1 MNHNS, CDR2 SASEGT. Trimming stripped 6 bases from V and 7 bases from J, with 15 bases between. The CDR3 covers 13 residues. The CDR3 region is CASSQGSWGGYTF. CDR3 nucleotides: TGTGCCAGCAGCCAGGGGAGTTGGGGTGGCTACACCTTC.

V usage is TRBV21-1 and J usage is TRBJ1-3. TRBV21-1 is assigned pseudogene status. CDR3 size: 17 residues. For the CDR3, the DNA is TGTGCCAGCAGCAAAGACTACTGCGGGATCTCTGGAAACACCATATATTTT. It translates to CASSKDYCGISGNTIYF.

This clone was detected a few times. The CDR3, as DNA: TGCAGCGTTGTTCGGGGACAGGAGACTAACTATGGCTACACCTTC. This gives the protein CSVVRGQETNYGYTF. J is TRBJ1-2 and V is TRBV29-1, with 8 nucleotides matching TRBD1. This CDR3 comprises 15 residues. The trim removed 4 bases at V and 0 bases at J, leaving 7 bases unmatched. Germline CDR1 and CDR2: SQVTM and ANQGSEA. The entire variable domain, with the rest obtained from reference TRBV29-1 and TRBJ1-2, is as follows: SAVISQKPSRDICQRGTSLTIQCQVDSQVTMMFWYRQQPGQSLTLIATANQGSEATYESGFVIDKFPISRPNLTFSTLTVSNMSPEDSSIYLCSVVRGQETNYGYTFGSGTRLTVV.

As for this clone: At one end the junction does not follow the germline gene, possibly because of a read error. The rearrangement joins TRBV7-9 to TRBJ1-5; D is ambiguous. The CDR3 totals 15 residues. The V gene's germline CDR1 is SEHNR and CDR2 FQNEAQ (reference sequence). The CDR3 region is CSSSYSGIPLQPQHF. The DNA of the CDR3 is TGTTCCAGCAGCTACTCCGGGATACCGCTTCAGCCCCAGCATTTT.

The chain has TRBV18 and TRBJ2-3, with no clear D. This CDR3 has 14 residues. V was trimmed by 3 bases and J by 2 bases, leaving 9 bases between them. Germline values: CDR1 KGHSH, CDR2 LQKENI. The CDR3 bases are TGTGCCAGCTCACCGCGCCAGGCCACAGATACGCAGTATTTT. The encoded protein is CASSPRQATDTQYF.

V usage is TRBV7-9 and J usage is TRBJ2-7, with D possibly TRBD1 on 6 matching bases. The CDR3 is 14 residues long. CDR1 SEHNR and CDR2 FQNEAQ come from the germline V gene (reference sequence). V was clipped by 5 bases and J by 4 bases, with 15 bases between them. DNA for the CDR3: TGTGCCAGCAGCCTAACAGGGAATCTGTACGAGCAGTACTTC. It encodes CASSLTGNLYEQYF.

The genes are TRBV5-6 and TRBJ1-2; D unresolved. Per the germline V gene, CDR1 is SGHDT and CDR2 is YYEEEE. The CDR3 is 11 amino acids. V was shortened by 2 bases and J by 5 bases, with 4 bases between the two germline ends. The CDR3 sequence is CASSFEYGYTF. CDR3 nucleotide sequence: TGTGCCAGCAGCTTCGAGTATGGCTACACCTTC. Together with reference TRBV5-6 and TRBJ1-2, the CDR3 gives the full variable domain: DAGVTQSPTHLIKTRGQQVTLRCSPKSGHDTVSWYQQALGQGPQFIFQYYEEEERQRGNFPDRFSGHQFPNYSSELNVNALLLGDSALYLCASSFEYGYTFGSGTRLTVV.

The genes are TRBV15 and TRBJ1-2; 11 bases align to TRBD1. Trimming removed 4 bases from V and 8 bases from J; junction bases left unmatched: 6. The germline CDR1 and CDR2 sequences are LNHNV and YYDKDF (reference sequence). This CDR3 region has 14 residues. The CDR3 region is CATSTDRGLGGYTF. The CDR3 nucleotides read TGTGCCACCAGCACGGACAGGGGGCTAGGAGGCTACACCTTC.

The chain employs TRBV19 and TRBJ1-4; D possibly corresponds to TRBD1 (6 bases). The V and J ends lost 5 bases and 5 bases respectively, with 21 bases between them. The CDR3 spans 17 residues. Germline V gives CDR1 LNHDA, CDR2 SQIVND (reference sequence). CDR3 bases: TGTGCCAGTAGTCATCTGGGGGGGGCGAGGGTAAATGAAAAACTGTTTTTT. This encodes CASSHLGGARVNEKLFF. The full variable domain, its missing parts supplied by reference TRBV19 and TRBJ1-4, is DGGITQSPKYLFRKEGQNVTLSCEQNLNHDAMYWYRQDPGQGLRLIYYSQIVNDFQKGDIAEGYSVSREKKESFPLTVTSAQKNPTAFYLCASSHLGGARVNEKLFFGSGTQLSVL.

To note about this clone: Other DNA sequences in this sample translate to the same CDR3. The chain has TRBV14 and TRBJ1-1; unclear D gene. CDR1 is SGHDN, CDR2 FVKESK, per germline. The CDR3 consists of 13 residues. V lost 4 bases and J lost 4, with 10 bases in between. CDR3 loop: CASSRPRGTEAFF. CDR3 bases: TGTGCCAGCAGCCGACCTCGGGGCACTGAAGCTTTCTTT.

The V gene is TRBV10-1, the J gene TRBJ1-1; TRBD1 aligns across 9 bases. CDR1 is WNHNN and CDR2 is SYGVQD in the germline V gene (reference sequence). Trimming at V came to 3 bases and at J to 0 bases, leaving 5 bases not matched to a gene. The CDR3 has 16 residues. CDR3 amino acids: CASSDTGTGLNTEAFF. CDR3 DNA: TGCGCCAGCAGTGACACCGGGACAGGGTTGAACACTGAAGCTTTCTTT.

The V and J genes are TRBV10-3 and TRBJ2-7; D perhaps matches TRBD1 (6 bases). Trimming took off 9 bases at V and 6 bases at J, with 12 bases between the two ends. Germline assignment: CDR1 ENHRY and CDR2 SYGVKD. The CDR3 has 11 amino acids. The CDR3 spells CAISSGVEQYF. The DNA of the CDR3 is TGTGCCATTTCCTCAGGGGTCGAGCAGTACTTC.

There are a few counts of this clone. V usage is TRBV5-6 and J usage is TRBJ1-2, with 7 nucleotides matching TRBD1. CDR1 and CDR2 (germline): SGHDT, YYEEEE. The CDR3 loop spans 17 amino acids. V was clipped by 0 bases and J by 2 bases; unmatched bases: 10. The CDR3 DNA is TGTGCCAGCAGCTTGGAGTTTCGGGGCAGGGGGAACTATGGCTACACCTTC. Encoded protein: CASSLEFRGRGNYGYTF.

Comment on this clone: Its ends do not fully match the called genes, so a read error is possible. The chain couples TRBV28 to TRBJ1-5; the D gene is possibly TRBD1 (5 bases). From germline, CDR1 is MDHEN and CDR2 SYDVKM. This CDR3 spans 13 amino acids. The CDR3: CASSLDTYQSQHF. The CDR3 coding sequence is TGTGCCAGCAGTTTGGACACATATCAGTCCCAGCATTTT.